These T cell receptor beta chains were read from a single sample in a study of shared clonotypes between healthy human individuals. Repertoires were generated with immunoSEQ multiplex PCR, while TCRdb's copy carries only in-frame clones and drops some. This sample has over 2 million clones, with about nine tenths found just once. Specimen: naive CD4+ T cells from PBMCs. These receptors were collected from a man between 18 and 35 years old in good health. Some clones in this sample may be carry-over from other donors' samples. The CDR3 runs from the conserved cysteine through the conserved F or W. The D gene is left open where the match is weak. Expanded clones are given a class, and other clones once, few, many or no size at all.

V	size	D	J	DNA	CDR3
TRBV6-5	.	.	TRBJ1-1	TGTGCCAGCAGTTACTCGAGTAAGGGGAACACTGAAGCTTTCTTT	CASSYSSKGNTEAFF
TRBV7-9	.	.	TRBJ1-3	TGTGCCAGCAGCTTAGCCATGACCTCTGGAAACACCATATATTTT	CASSLAMTSGNTIYF
TRBV5-1	.	TRBD2	TRBJ2-3	TGCGCCAGCAGCTCTGGTTGGGTAGCGGGAGTGGTCACAGATACGCAGTATTTT	CASSSGWVAGVVTDTQYF
TRBV28	.	.	TRBJ2-3	TGTGCCAGCAGTTTATACCTAAGACGACACACAGATACGCAGTATTTT	CASSLYLRRHTDTQYF
TRBV5-5	.	.	TRBJ1-2	TGTGCCAGCAGCTTGACAGTTTTAAACTATGGCTACACCTTC	CASSLTVLNYGYTF
TRBV28	.	TRBD1	TRBJ1-2	TGTGCCAGCAGGGAAGAGACAGGGTTAAACTATGGCTACACCTTC	CASREETGLNYGYTF
TRBV27	.	TRBD2	TRBJ2-7	TGTGCCAGCAGTTTTAGCGGGCTGACCTACGAGCAGTACTTC	CASSFSGLTYEQYF
TRBV2	.	.	TRBJ1-5	TGTGCCAGCAATGGGCCAGGGGTTAATCAGCCCCAGCATTTT	CASNGPGVNQPQHF
TRBV7-2	.	TRBD1	TRBJ1-5	TGTGCCAGCAGCTCGGGCTGGACAGGGCTTCAGCCCCAGCATTTT	CASSSGWTGLQPQHF
TRBV7-9	.	.	TRBJ2-5	TGTGCCAGCAGCTTAGTCCCTCACAAGGATGAGACCCAGTACTTC	CASSLVPHKDETQYF
TRBV28	.	TRBD1	TRBJ1-4	TGTGCCAGCAGTTTAATCTTCACAGGGGGAGGTGAAAAACTGTTTTTT	CASSLIFTGGGEKLFF
TRBV9	.	.	TRBJ2-2	TGTGCCTCGGGCAGGCCAGGCGGGGAGCTGTTTTTT	CASGRPGGELFF
TRBV2	.	.	TRBJ1-4	TGTGCCAGCAGACAGTGGCAGGGAACTAATGAAAAACTGTTTTTT	CASRQWQGTNEKLFF
TRBV7-2	once	.	TRBJ2-5	TGTGCCAGCAGCCCAAAGGGGGGCAGCCAGTACTTC	CASSPKGGSQYF
TRBV5-4	.	.	TRBJ2-1	TGTGCCAGCAGCTTGGGGTCGGCTAGCCTTTCTTTGAATGAGCAGTTCTTC	CASSLGSASLSLNEQFF
TRBV18	.	TRBD2	TRBJ2-7	TGTGCCAGCTCACCACGGCTAGCGGGAGTCGAGCAGTACTTC	CASSPRLAGVEQYF
TRBV6-6	.	.	TRBJ2-7	TGTGCCAGCAAGGCAGTCCACGAGCAGTACTTC	CASKAVHEQYF
TRBV25-1	.	.	TRBJ2-5	TGTGCCAGCAGTGTAGGTTCGGGAAGTAGAGAGACCCAGTACTTC	CASSVGSGSRETQYF
TRBV4-3	once	.	TRBJ2-7	TGCGCCAGCAGCCAAGATCTTGGCGACGAGCAGTACTTC	CASSQDLGDEQYF
TRBV7-3	.	.	TRBJ2-1	TGTGCCAGCAGCCCAACTCGATCGGTTGCGCAGTTCTTC	CASSPTRSVAQFF
TRBV7-9	.	.	TRBJ2-5	TGTGCCAGCAGCGTCAACGGGGCCTCGATGGGAGAGACCCAGTACTTC	CASSVNGASMGETQYF
TRBV6-5	once	.	TRBJ2-5	TGTGCCAGCAGAGACAGTGGCCAAGAGACCCAGTACTTC	CASRDSGQETQYF
TRBV5-1	.	.	TRBJ2-7	TGCGCCAGCAGCCTTAAAGGGACCGACTACGAGCAGTACTTC	CASSLKGTDYEQYF